This is a list of T cell receptor beta chains from one sample in a study of shared clonotypes between healthy human individuals. The table came from immunoSEQ multiplex PCR; TCRdb's copy has only in-frame clones and leaves some out. Of about 2.4 million clones in the sample, under 95% are singletons; the top ten hold 0.36%. Sequencing was carried out using naive CD4+ T cells from PBMCs. The source is a man younger than 35 in good health. Some clones in this sample may be carry-over from other donors' samples. CDR3s include the opening cysteine and the closing phenylalanine or tryptophan. The D gene is left open where the match is weak. Rows give clone size only sometimes, using once, few, many, or a class for an expanded clone.

J | length | V | size | D | DNA | CDR3
TRBJ1-4 | 14 | TRBV28 | . | . | TGTGCCAGCAGTACACCGGGGGGGAATGAAAAACTGTTTTTT | CASSTPGGNEKLFF
TRBJ2-3 | 16 | TRBV28 | . | TRBD2 | TGTGCCACACGACAGGGAGGCAGCGGGAGGGGGTGGACGCAGTATTTT | CATRQGGSGRGWTQYF
TRBJ1-3 | 17 | TRBV28 | . | TRBD1 | TGTGCCAGCAGATCGGACGGGACAGGGGTTTTAGGAAACACCATATATTTT | CASRSDGTGVLGNTIYF
TRBJ1-1 | 13 | TRBV7-6 | . | . | TGTGCCAGCAGCTTAGTTTCGGCAGATATAGCTTTCTTT | CASSLVSADIAFF
TRBJ2-2 | 17 | TRBV5-1 | . | TRBD1 | TGCGCCAGCAGCCTCGAAAAGACAGGGGGGTATCCCGGGGAGCTGTTTTTT | CASSLEKTGGYPGELFF
TRBJ2-3 | 12 | TRBV11-1 | . | . | TGTGCCAGCAGCTTCGGCACAGATACGCAGTATTTT | CASSFGTDTQYF
TRBJ1-1 | 13 | TRBV7-9 | few | TRBD1 | TGTGCCAGCAGCCCCAGGGGGGGCTTTGAAGCTTTCTTT | CASSPRGGFEAFF
TRBJ2-7 | 13 | TRBV29-1 | . | . | TGCAGCGTTGTAGGGCTAGCGCCCAGCGAGCAGTACTTC | CSVVGLAPSEQYF
TRBJ2-1 | 10 | TRBV6-1 | . | . | TGTGCCAGCAGTGATCCAGTATGGTTCTTC | CASSDPVWFF
TRBJ2-2 | 16 | TRBV9 | once | TRBD2 | TGTGCCAGCAGCGTAGCCCCTAGCGGGAGGGCCGGGGAGCTGTTTTTT | CASSVAPSGRAGELFF